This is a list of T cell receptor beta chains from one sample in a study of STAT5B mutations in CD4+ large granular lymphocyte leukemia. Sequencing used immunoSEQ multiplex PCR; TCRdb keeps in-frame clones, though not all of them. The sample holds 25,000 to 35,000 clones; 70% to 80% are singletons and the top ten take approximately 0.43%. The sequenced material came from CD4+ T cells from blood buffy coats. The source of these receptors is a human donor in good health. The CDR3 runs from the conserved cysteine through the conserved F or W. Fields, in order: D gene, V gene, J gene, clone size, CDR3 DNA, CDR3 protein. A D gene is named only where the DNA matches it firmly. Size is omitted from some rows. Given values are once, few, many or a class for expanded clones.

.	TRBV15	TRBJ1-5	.	TGTGCCACCAGCAGAGATCCAGGGAATAGCAATCAGCCCCAGCATTTT	CATSRDPGNSNQPQHF
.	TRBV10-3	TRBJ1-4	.	TGTGCCAGCAGGGCCCTGCAGCATGAAAAACTGTTTTTT	CASRALQHEKLFF
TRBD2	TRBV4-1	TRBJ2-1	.	TGCGCCAGCAGCCCCACTAGCGGGACCATTACTCCCTACAATGAGCAGTTCTTC	CASSPTSGTITPYNEQFF
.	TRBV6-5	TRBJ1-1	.	TGTGCCAGCAGTTACCACAGGGTCAGTGGGGTGACTGAAGCTTTCTTT	CASSYHRVSGVTEAFF
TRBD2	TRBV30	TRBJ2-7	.	TGTGCCTGGAGGGCAGCGGGGGGCCTAAAGTACTTC	CAWRAAGGLKYF
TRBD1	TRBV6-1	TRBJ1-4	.	TGTGCCAGCACAGGGGGCGATGAAAAACTGTTTTTT	CASTGGDEKLFF
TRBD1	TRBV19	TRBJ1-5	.	TGTGCCAGTAGTAGAGGGACAGGAGTAGAGCCCCAGCATTTT	CASSRGTGVEPQHF
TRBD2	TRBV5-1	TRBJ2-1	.	TGCGCCAGCAGCCCCAAGGCGGGGGGTTCCTACAATGAGCAGTTCTTC	CASSPKAGGSYNEQFF
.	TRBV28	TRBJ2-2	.	TGTGCCAGCTTCTCCACCGGGGAGCTGTTTTTT	CASFSTGELFF
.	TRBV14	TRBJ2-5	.	TGTGCCAGCAGCCAAGGTCTCTCTGGGGAGACCCAGTACTTC	CASSQGLSGETQYF
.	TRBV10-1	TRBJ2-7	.	TGCGCCAGCAGTGTTGACAGACACGAGCAGTACTTC	CASSVDRHEQYF
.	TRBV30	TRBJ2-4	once	TGTGCCTGGAGTCGGGGGGCCCGGAACATTCAGTACTTC	CAWSRGARNIQYF
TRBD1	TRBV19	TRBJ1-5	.	TGTGCCAGTAGCCTAAGGGGGACAGGTCCCTTTAGCAATCAGCCCCAGCATTTT	CASSLRGTGPFSNQPQHF
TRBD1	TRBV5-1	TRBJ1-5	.	TGCGCCAGCAGCTTGGACAGGGGTGATCAGCCCCAGCATTTT	CASSLDRGDQPQHF
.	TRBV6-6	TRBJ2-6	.	TGTGCCAGCAGTTACTCGAACTGGGCCAACGTCCTGACTTTC	CASSYSNWANVLTF
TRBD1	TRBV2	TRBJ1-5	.	TGTGCCAGCAGTGAGGGAGCAGGGGGAGGCGGCAATCAGCCCCAGCATTTT	CASSEGAGGGGNQPQHF
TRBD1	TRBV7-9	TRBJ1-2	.	TGTGCCAGCAGACGGGACAGCGAATATGGCTACACCTTC	CASRRDSEYGYTF
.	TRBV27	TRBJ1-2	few	TGTGCCAGCAGTTTATCGGACAGCTATGGCTACACCTTC	CASSLSDSYGYTF
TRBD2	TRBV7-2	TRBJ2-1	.	TGTGCCAGCAGCTCGCCCGCGGGGGGTCAGCAAGAGCAGTTCTTC	CASSSPAGGQQEQFF
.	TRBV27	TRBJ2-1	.	TGTGCCAGCAGTTCCCGCGACTGGAATGAGCAGTTCTTC	CASSSRDWNEQFF
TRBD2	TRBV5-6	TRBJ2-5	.	TGTGCCAGCAGCTCTGCGGGGGGTCAAGAGACCCAGTACTTC	CASSSAGGQETQYF
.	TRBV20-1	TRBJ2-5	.	TGCAGTGCTAGAGGACAAACCCAGTACTTC	CSARGQTQYF
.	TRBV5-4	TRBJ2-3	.	TGTGCCAGCAGCTTGGACGGGGGTGGCACAGATACGCAGTATTTT	CASSLDGGGTDTQYF
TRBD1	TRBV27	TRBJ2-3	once	TGTGCCAGCAGCCGACGGACAGGGGTTGGCACAGATACGCAGTATTTT	CASSRRTGVGTDTQYF
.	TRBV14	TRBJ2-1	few	TGTGCCAGCAGCCAAGTGAACGGAGAGCAGTTCTTC	CASSQVNGEQFF
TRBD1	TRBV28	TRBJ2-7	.	TGTGCCAGCAGCCGCACAGGGGGCTACGAGCAGTACTTC	CASSRTGGYEQYF
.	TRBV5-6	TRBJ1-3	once	TGTGCCAGCAGCTTTGGGACCTCTGGAAACACCATATATTTT	CASSFGTSGNTIYF
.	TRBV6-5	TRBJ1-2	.	TGTGCCAGCAGTTACGAGGAGGGGGTAGATTTAGACACCTTC	CASSYEEGVDLDTF
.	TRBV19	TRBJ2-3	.	TGTGCCAGTAGTCCGGTGTCGGCGGCAGATACGCAGTATTTT	CASSPVSAADTQYF
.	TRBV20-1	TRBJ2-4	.	TGCAGTGCTAGCGGGTTCGAGATTGAGTACTTC	CSASGFEIEYF
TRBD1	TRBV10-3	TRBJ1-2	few	TGTGCCATCAGTCTCAAGCCCAGTCACGAACCGGACAGGGGCCACTCCTATGGCTACACCTTC	CAISLKPSHEPDRGHSYGYTF
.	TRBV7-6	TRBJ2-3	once	TGTGCCAGCTCGGAAAGGGTAACAGATACGCAGTATTTT	CASSERVTDTQYF
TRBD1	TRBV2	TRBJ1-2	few	TGTGCCAGCAGTGAGGACAGGGGGCTGGGCGGCTACACCTTC	CASSEDRGLGGYTF
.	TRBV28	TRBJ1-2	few	TGTGCCAGCAGCTTAAGGGTTAACTATGGCTACACCTTC	CASSLRVNYGYTF
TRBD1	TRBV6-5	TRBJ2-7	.	TGTGCCAGCAGTTATCTTCCGGGACAGGGGATAATCGAGCAGTACTTC	CASSYLPGQGIIEQYF
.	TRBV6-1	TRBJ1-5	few	TGTGCCAGCAGTGAAGCGTCACAGAGCAATCAGCCCCAGCATTTT	CASSEASQSNQPQHF
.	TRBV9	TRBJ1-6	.	TGTGCCAGCAGCGCATTGGGGAACGATAATTCACCCCTCCACTTT	CASSALGNDNSPLHF
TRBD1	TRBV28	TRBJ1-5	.	TGTGCCAGCAGTTTACCAGGAATTTCGGGACAGGGGGCTCTCCAGCCCCAGCATTTT	CASSLPGISGQGALQPQHF
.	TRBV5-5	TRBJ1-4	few	TGTGCCAGCAGCTTGGCAGGGCCGGGTGAAAAACTGTTTTTT	CASSLAGPGEKLFF
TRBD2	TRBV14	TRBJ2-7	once	TGTGCCAGCAGCTCGCGGGGGGCCCGAGCCTACGAGCAGTACTTC	CASSSRGARAYEQYF
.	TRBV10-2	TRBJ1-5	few	TGCGCCAGCAGTGATCTCTCCAATCAGCCCCAGCATTTT	CASSDLSNQPQHF
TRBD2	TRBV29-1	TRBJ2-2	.	TGCAGCGCCAGACTAGCGGGGAACACCGGGGAGCTGTTTTTT	CSARLAGNTGELFF
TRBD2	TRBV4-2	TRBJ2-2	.	TGTGCCAGCAGCCAAGATCCGGCCGGCGGGGGGGCCACCGGGGAGCTGTTTTTT	CASSQDPAGGGATGELFF
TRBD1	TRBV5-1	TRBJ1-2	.	TGCGCCAGCAGCCCGGGGGACAGTAATGGCTACACCTTC	CASSPGDSNGYTF
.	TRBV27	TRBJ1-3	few	TGTGCCAGCAGTTTTGGGACCACCCAAGTATTATATTTT	CASSFGTTQVLYF
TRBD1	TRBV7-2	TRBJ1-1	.	TGTGCCAGCAGCTTAAAACAGGGGGCGGGTGTCACTGAAGCTTTCTTT	CASSLKQGAGVTEAFF
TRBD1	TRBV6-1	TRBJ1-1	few	TGTGCCAGCATTCGACAGGGCACTGAAGCTTTCTTT	CASIRQGTEAFF
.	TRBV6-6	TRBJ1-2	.	TGTGCCAGCAGTTACGAGGAGGGGGTAGATTTAGACACCTTC	CASSYEEGVDLDTF
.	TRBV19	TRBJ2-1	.	TGTGCCAGTAGTAGGGCGGACCTCCCAAATGAGCAGTTCTTC	CASSRADLPNEQFF
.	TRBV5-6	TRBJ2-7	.	TGTGCCAGCAGCCTGGGGGGACAGAATCATTTTTCCTACGAGCAGTACTTC	CASSLGGQNHFSYEQYF
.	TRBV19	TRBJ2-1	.	TGTGCCAGCCGGGACTACAATGAGCAGTTCTTC	CASRDYNEQFF